Below, 11 T cell receptor beta chains from the same sample are listed, as sequenced in a study of T cell changes during pregnancy in multiple sclerosis. The table came from immunoSEQ multiplex PCR; TCRdb's copy has only in-frame clones and leaves some out. This sample has tens of thousands of clones, with around 93% found just once. The sample in question was peripheral blood, obtained in the first trimester of pregnancy. The receptors stem from a female donor in good health, enrolled as a control in a pregnancy study.

This chain links TRBV5-1 with TRBJ2-3, with D tentatively TRBD2 (5 bases). The ends were cut back, 0 bases at V and 0 bases at J, with 8 bases in the middle. This CDR3 has 15 amino acids. Germline CDR1 and CDR2: SGHRS and YFSETQ. CDR3 nucleotides: TGCGCCAGCAGCTTGGCCCCGGGGAGCACAGATACGCAGTATTTT. Its protein product is CASSLAPGSTDTQYF. The whole variable domain, remainder taken from reference TRBV5-1 and TRBJ2-3, is KAGVTQTPRYLIKTRGQQVTLSCSPISGHRSVSWYQQTPGQGLQFLFEYFSETQRNKGNFPGRFSGRQFSNSRSEMNVSTLELGDSALYLCASSLAPGSTDTQYFGPGTRLTVL.

The V and J genes are TRBV5-1 and TRBJ1-4, with a weak D call TRBD1 (6 bases). The CDR3 runs 14 residues. Trimming took off 0 bases at V and 8 bases at J, with 11 bases between the two ends. The germline gives CDR1 SGHRS, CDR2 YFSETQ. The CDR3 bases are TGCGCCAGCAGCTTGGGCAGGGGCGACGAAAAACTGTTTTTT. This encodes CASSLGRGDEKLFF.

The chain links TRBV5-4 to TRBJ2-5, with D possibly matching TRBD2 (6 bases). Per germline, CDR1 SGHNT and CDR2 YYREEE (reference sequence). The CDR3 covers 15 residues. V shed 0 bases and J shed 0 bases, with 9 bases lying between them. The CDR3 reads CASSLVRGDQETQYF. Here the CDR3 DNA reads TGTGCCAGCAGCTTGGTACGCGGGGACCAAGAGACCCAGTACTTC.

V is TRBV2 and J is TRBJ1-1; D ambiguous. V gave up 6 bases and J gave up 1 base, with 9 bases separating them. CDR3 length equals 13 residues. Per the germline V gene, CDR1 is SNHLY and CDR2 is FYNNEI. In DNA form, the CDR3 reads TGTGCCAGCAGAACCGAGGGGAACACTGAAGCTTTCTTT. Translated: CASRTEGNTEAFF.

The rearrangement uses TRBV7-2 and TRBJ2-5; the match to TRBD1 covers 8 bases. V trimming: 5 bases; J trimming: 4 bases; junction bases outside the gene matches: 9. Germline V gene lookup returns CDR1 SGHTA and CDR2 FQGNSA. The CDR3 is 15 amino acids. CDR3 in amino acids: CASSPRTGTVETQYF. DNA of the CDR3: TGTGCCAGCAGCCCCAGGACAGGGACGGTAGAGACCCAGTACTTC.

The J gene is TRBJ2-1, the V gene TRBV7-2; D is unclear. The V end lost 3 bases, the J end lost 6 bases, and 15 bases lay between the germline ends. The CDR3 is made up of 15 amino acids. Germline assignment: CDR1 SGHTA and CDR2 FQGNSA. The DNA of the CDR3 is TGTGCCAGCAGCTTCATTCGGGTCCGCGGCAATGAGCAGTTCTTC. Amino acid sequence: CASSFIRVRGNEQFF. Using reference TRBV7-2 and TRBJ2-1 for the parts outside the CDR3, the full variable domain is GAGVSQSPSNKVTEKGKDVELRCDPISGHTALYWYRQSLGQGLEFLIYFQGNSAPDKSGLPSDRFSAERTGGSVSTLTIQRTQQEDSAVYLCASSFIRVRGNEQFFGPGTRLTVL.

The V and J genes are TRBV7-2 and TRBJ2-1, with 14 bases lining up with TRBD2. This CDR3 has 15 amino acids. The ends lost 5 bases at V and 7 bases at J; junction bases unmatched: 4. Germline lookup yields CDR1 SGHTA and CDR2 FQGNSA. CDR3 coding DNA: TGTGCCAGCAGCCCCTGGACTAGCGGGGGGAATGAGCAGTTCTTC. Its protein product is CASSPWTSGGNEQFF.

The CDR3 bases are TGTGCCAGCAGTTGCAGGGAAGGTAACTACGAGCAGTACTTC. Protein product: CASSCREGNYEQYF. The chain employs TRBV28 and TRBJ2-7, with D perhaps matching TRBD1 (5 bases). Germline CDR1 and CDR2: MDHEN and SYDVKM. The CDR3 is 14 amino acids. The V end was cut by 4 bases, the J end by 3 bases, with 13 bases between.

The V and J genes are TRBV7-9 and TRBJ1-6; possible D gene TRBD1, 6 bases. The V end was cut by 4 bases, the J end by 7 bases, with 11 bases between. This CDR3 comprises 14 residues. Germline CDR1 reads SEHNR; CDR2 reads FQNEAQ (reference sequence). The CDR3 spells CASSSDRENSPLHF. CDR3 in DNA: TGTGCCAGCAGCTCGGACAGAGAGAATTCACCCCTCCACTTT.

This clone has only a few counts. This chain joins TRBV7-9 and TRBJ2-7; TRBD1 agrees at 9 bases. The junction had 9 bases not matched to a gene; V was cut back by 2 bases and J by 4 bases. CDR1 and CDR2 from the germline V gene are SEHNR and FQNEAQ (reference sequence). This CDR3 contains 16 residues. The CDR3 reads CASSLRPTGQGYEQYF. Written as DNA, the CDR3 is TGTGCCAGCAGCTTACGCCCAACCGGACAGGGGTACGAGCAGTACTTC.

The V and J genes are TRBV30 and TRBJ2-1; TRBD1 matches at 10 bases. In germline, CDR1 is GTSNPN, CDR2 SVGIG (reference sequence). Trimming cost V 3 bases and J 4 bases; bases outside gene matches: 3. This CDR3 is built from 14 residues. This CDR3 reads CAWRGQGIYNEQFF. The CDR3 DNA reads as TGTGCCTGGAGGGGACAGGGGATATACAATGAGCAGTTCTTC.